A selection of T cell receptor beta chains follows, all from one sample in a study of cytomegalovirus exposure and HLA in healthy donors. TCRdb's table, derived via immunoSEQ multiplex PCR, lists solely in-frame clones and lacks some. In the table there are around 130,000 clones, more than 70% of which are singletons. Sequencing was performed on PBMCs. Every receptor here comes from a woman in her twenties or thirties in good health and CMV-seropositive. Both conserved end residues are part of each CDR3. D genes are given only for firm matches. A clone size is listed for some rows: how often the clone was seen (once, few, many), or a class if it is expanded.

D gene: TRBD2; J gene: TRBJ2-5; clone size: .; V gene: TRBV28; CDR3 protein: CASSPTGLAISETQYF; CDR3 DNA: TGTGCCAGCAGTCCGACCGGACTAGCTATTTCAGAGACCCAGTACTTC
D gene: TRBD2; J gene: TRBJ2-3; clone size: .; V gene: TRBV27; CDR3 protein: CASSLLGLAGGHTDTQYF; CDR3 DNA: TGTGCCAGCAGTTTATTGGGACTAGCGGGAGGTCACACAGATACGCAGTATTTT
D gene: TRBD1; J gene: TRBJ2-7; clone size: .; V gene: TRBV6-4; CDR3 protein: CASSASGTGYEQYF; CDR3 DNA: TGTGCCAGCAGTGCCTCCGGGACAGGCTACGAGCAGTACTTC
D gene: .; J gene: TRBJ2-7; clone size: .; V gene: TRBV11-2; CDR3 protein: CASSLNRYEQYF; CDR3 DNA: TGTGCCAGCAGCTTAAACAGATACGAGCAGTACTTC
D gene: TRBD2; J gene: TRBJ2-7; clone size: .; V gene: TRBV4-2; CDR3 protein: CASSQDLGLAAEQYF; CDR3 DNA: TGTGCCAGCAGCCAAGATCTGGGACTAGCGGCCGAGCAGTACTTC
D gene: TRBD1; J gene: TRBJ1-5; clone size: .; V gene: TRBV28; CDR3 protein: CAPSSLYRGDQPQHF; CDR3 DNA: TGTGCCCCCTCCAGTTTATACAGGGGTGATCAGCCCCAGCATTTT
D gene: .; J gene: TRBJ2-3; clone size: .; V gene: TRBV7-9; CDR3 protein: CASRESDTQYF; CDR3 DNA: TGTGCCAGCAGGGAGTCAGATACGCAGTATTTT
D gene: TRBD1; J gene: TRBJ1-2; clone size: .; V gene: TRBV29-1; CDR3 protein: CSVGWDRGVGGYTF; CDR3 DNA: TGCAGCGTTGGGTGGGACAGGGGAGTGGGCGGCTACACCTTC
D gene: .; J gene: TRBJ2-7; clone size: .; V gene: TRBV4-1; CDR3 protein: CASSQVGGGFYYEQYF; CDR3 DNA: TGCGCCAGCAGCCAAGTGGGAGGGGGTTTCTACTACGAGCAGTACTTC
D gene: .; J gene: TRBJ2-1; clone size: .; V gene: TRBV4-2; CDR3 protein: CASSPKGTGLSYNEQFF; CDR3 DNA: TGTGCCAGCAGCCCAAAAGGAACAGGGCTCTCCTACAATGAGCAGTTCTTC
D gene: .; J gene: TRBJ1-2; clone size: .; V gene: TRBV5-1; CDR3 protein: CASSTAINYGYTF; CDR3 DNA: TGCGCCAGCAGTACAGCTATAAACTATGGCTACACCTTC
D gene: TRBD2; J gene: TRBJ2-5; clone size: .; V gene: TRBV5-4; CDR3 protein: CASSFRGGETQYF; CDR3 DNA: TGTGCCAGCAGCTTTCGGGGGGGGGAGACCCAGTACTTC
D gene: TRBD1; J gene: TRBJ1-1; clone size: .; V gene: TRBV9; CDR3 protein: CASSVATGTGDTEAFF; CDR3 DNA: TGTGCCAGCAGCGTAGCTACCGGGACAGGGGACACTGAAGCTTTCTTT
D gene: .; J gene: TRBJ2-1; clone size: .; V gene: TRBV27; CDR3 protein: CASSNTYNEQFF; CDR3 DNA: TGTGCCAGCAGTAACACCTACAATGAGCAGTTCTTC
D gene: .; J gene: TRBJ2-2; clone size: .; V gene: TRBV27; CDR3 protein: CASSLYGQGGDTGELFF; CDR3 DNA: TGTGCCAGCAGTTTGTACGGACAGGGAGGGGACACCGGGGAGCTGTTTTTT
D gene: TRBD2; J gene: TRBJ2-5; clone size: .; V gene: TRBV7-2; CDR3 protein: CASSFGLAGETQYF; CDR3 DNA: TGTGCCAGCAGCTTCGGACTAGCGGGGGAGACCCAGTACTTC
D gene: TRBD1; J gene: TRBJ1-6; clone size: .; V gene: TRBV7-9; CDR3 protein: CASWTGLYNSPLHF; CDR3 DNA: TGTGCCAGCTGGACAGGCTTATATAATTCACCCCTCCACTTT
D gene: TRBD1; J gene: TRBJ2-7; clone size: .; V gene: TRBV5-1; CDR3 protein: CASSLPGGCEQYF; CDR3 DNA: TGCGCCAGCAGCCTCCCAGGGGGCTGCGAGCAGTACTTC
D gene: TRBD2; J gene: TRBJ2-5; clone size: once; V gene: TRBV2; CDR3 protein: CASSATPPLAGAETQYF; CDR3 DNA: TGTGCCAGCAGTGCCACTCCTCCACTAGCGGGAGCTGAGACCCAGTACTTC
D gene: TRBD1; J gene: TRBJ2-5; clone size: once; V gene: TRBV2; CDR3 protein: CASNTGGLETQYF; CDR3 DNA: TGTGCCAGCAACACAGGGGGCTTAGAGACCCAGTACTTC
D gene: TRBD1; J gene: TRBJ2-3; clone size: .; V gene: TRBV28; CDR3 protein: CASTLPSLPGQGFTDTQYF; CDR3 DNA: TGTGCCAGCACACTCCCCTCACTTCCGGGACAGGGATTCACAGATACGCAGTATTTT
D gene: .; J gene: TRBJ1-2; clone size: .; V gene: TRBV5-1; CDR3 protein: CASSSRTADGYTF; CDR3 DNA: TGCGCCAGCAGCTCCCGGACAGCAGATGGCTACACCTTC
D gene: TRBD1; J gene: TRBJ1-1; clone size: .; V gene: TRBV6-5; CDR3 protein: CASSNPGQGAEAFF; CDR3 DNA: TGTGCCAGCAGTAATCCGGGACAGGGGGCTGAAGCTTTCTTT
D gene: .; J gene: TRBJ2-7; clone size: .; V gene: TRBV11-2; CDR3 protein: CASSSGSSYEQYF; CDR3 DNA: TGTGCCAGCAGCTCAGGCAGCAGCTACGAGCAGTACTTC
D gene: TRBD2; J gene: TRBJ2-2; clone size: once; V gene: TRBV7-2; CDR3 protein: CASSLVHLAGMELFF; CDR3 DNA: TGTGCCAGCAGCTTAGTACATCTAGCGGGAATGGAGCTGTTTTTT
D gene: TRBD1; J gene: TRBJ1-1; clone size: .; V gene: TRBV10-1; CDR3 protein: CASRVGTGESGTEAFF; CDR3 DNA: TGCGCCAGCAGGGTCGGGACAGGGGAGTCTGGGACTGAAGCTTTCTTT
D gene: .; J gene: TRBJ1-3; clone size: .; V gene: TRBV6-6; CDR3 protein: CASSDSSGNTIYF; CDR3 DNA: TGTGCCAGCTCGGACAGCTCTGGAAACACCATATATTTT
D gene: .; J gene: TRBJ1-6; clone size: .; V gene: TRBV5-4; CDR3 protein: CASRDSSYNSPLHF; CDR3 DNA: TGTGCCAGCAGGGACTCCTCTTATAATTCACCCCTCCACTTT
D gene: TRBD2; J gene: TRBJ2-5; clone size: .; V gene: TRBV11-3; CDR3 protein: CASSLVWSLAGAWAQYF; CDR3 DNA: TGTGCCAGCAGCTTAGTGTGGTCACTAGCGGGAGCGTGGGCCCAGTACTTC
D gene: TRBD1; J gene: TRBJ2-4; clone size: .; V gene: TRBV2; CDR3 protein: CASSEGWTGRRAKNIQYF; CDR3 DNA: TGTGCCAGCAGTGAAGGGTGGACAGGGAGGAGGGCCAAAAACATTCAGTACTTC
D gene: .; J gene: TRBJ1-1; clone size: .; V gene: TRBV10-3; CDR3 protein: CATRDSGNTEAFF; CDR3 DNA: TGTGCCACCAGGGACTCCGGGAACACTGAAGCTTTCTTT
D gene: TRBD2; J gene: TRBJ2-1; clone size: .; V gene: TRBV5-6; CDR3 protein: CASSGRGLASYNEQFF; CDR3 DNA: TGTGCCAGCAGCGGCCGAGGACTAGCGTCCTACAATGAGCAGTTCTTC
D gene: .; J gene: TRBJ1-1; clone size: .; V gene: TRBV4-1; CDR3 protein: CASSEGTEAFF; CDR3 DNA: TGCGCCAGCAGTGAGGGAACTGAAGCTTTCTTT
D gene: TRBD1; J gene: TRBJ2-7; clone size: .; V gene: TRBV25-1; CDR3 protein: CASSEAGQGISYEQYF; CDR3 DNA: TGTGCCAGCAGTGAGGCCGGACAGGGGATTTCCTACGAGCAGTACTTC
D gene: TRBD1; J gene: TRBJ2-1; clone size: .; V gene: TRBV2; CDR3 protein: CASSDQGALREFF; CDR3 DNA: TGTGCCAGCAGTGACCAGGGGGCTTTGAGGGAGTTCTTC
D gene: TRBD1; J gene: TRBJ2-2; clone size: few; V gene: TRBV2; CDR3 protein: CASRTVQGAMAGELFF; CDR3 DNA: TGTGCCAGCAGGACAGTACAGGGGGCGATGGCCGGGGAGCTGTTTTTT
D gene: .; J gene: TRBJ1-6; clone size: .; V gene: TRBV30; CDR3 protein: CAWSVWGPNSPLHF; CDR3 DNA: TGTGCCTGGAGTGTCTGGGGCCCCAATTCACCCCTCCACTTT
D gene: .; J gene: TRBJ2-5; clone size: .; V gene: TRBV5-4; CDR3 protein: CASSLGGEEYF; CDR3 DNA: TGTGCCAGCAGCTTGGGGGGAGAGGAGTACTTC
D gene: .; J gene: TRBJ1-5; clone size: .; V gene: TRBV27; CDR3 protein: CASSLTTGLRQPQHF; CDR3 DNA: TGTGCCAGCAGTTTAACCACAGGGTTGCGCCAGCCCCAGCATTTT
D gene: TRBD2; J gene: TRBJ2-1; clone size: few; V gene: TRBV7-9; CDR3 protein: CASSLGRTSDDEQFF; CDR3 DNA: TGTGCCAGCAGCTTAGGTCGGACTAGCGACGATGAGCAGTTCTTC